Below, one T cell receptor beta chain is given with its context. Its antigen is not identified. The CDR3 covers 15 residues. The ends were cut back, 4 bases at V and 2 bases at J, with 14 bases in the middle. Germline V gene sequence: CDR1 SGHAT, CDR2 FQNNGV. This record comes from a study of vaccination effects on CD4 cells after COVID-19. Study-wide context: Post-vaccine sampling took place a median of 72 days after the second dose.

Profiled with immunoSEQ multiplex PCR; TCRdb holds only in-frame clones, not every one. Among about 22,000 clones listed, 72% were seen once. The ViraFEST assay expanded antigen-specific CD4+ T cells with viral peptide pools before sequencing. Subsequent to less than twelve days of culture, CD4+ T cells were isolated. Either the BNT162b2 or mRNA-1273 vaccine was given to participants in two doses. Vaccine recipients had no previous SARS-CoV-2 infection; their nucleocapsid antibodies were negative. Every well got fewer than 2.5 million PBMC, which were grown with 10 IU/ml IL-2 and 8.5 to 10 ug/ml peptides.

The sequence was collected from a human donor who received a COVID-19 vaccine. The sequences come from CD4+ T cells from PBMCs cultured with HCoV-NL63 spike peptides, collected after COVID-19 vaccination. V is TRBV11-2 and J is TRBJ1-2; D is unresolved. The CDR3 reads CASSSPVQKNYGYTF. Here the CDR3 DNA reads TGTGCCAGCAGCTCCCCAGTCCAAAAAAACTATGGCTACACCTTC.